Listed here is a single T cell receptor (beta chain). This sample is part of a study of T cells and copy number aberrations in small-cell lung cancer. Adjacent normal lung was taken at least 2 cm from tumor. The assay was immunoSEQ multiplex PCR, and TCRdb's table has in-frame clones only and misses some. The table lists approximately 6,600 clones, approximately 79% of them singletons. J lost 5 bases, V lost 2 bases, and 9 bases had no gene match. The CDR3 contains 16 residues. CDR1 is KGHSH, CDR2 LQKENI, per germline. The TCR originated in an older woman with small cell lung cancer. Some clones in this sample may be carry-over from other donors' samples. The chain recombines TRBV18 with TRBJ2-5; TRBD1 matches 9 bases. Source material: normal tissue next to the tumor. The CDR3 DNA follows: TGTGCCAGCTCACCATCCAAGGGACAGGGTACGGAGACCCAGTACTTC. Amino acids: CASSPSKGQGTETQYF.